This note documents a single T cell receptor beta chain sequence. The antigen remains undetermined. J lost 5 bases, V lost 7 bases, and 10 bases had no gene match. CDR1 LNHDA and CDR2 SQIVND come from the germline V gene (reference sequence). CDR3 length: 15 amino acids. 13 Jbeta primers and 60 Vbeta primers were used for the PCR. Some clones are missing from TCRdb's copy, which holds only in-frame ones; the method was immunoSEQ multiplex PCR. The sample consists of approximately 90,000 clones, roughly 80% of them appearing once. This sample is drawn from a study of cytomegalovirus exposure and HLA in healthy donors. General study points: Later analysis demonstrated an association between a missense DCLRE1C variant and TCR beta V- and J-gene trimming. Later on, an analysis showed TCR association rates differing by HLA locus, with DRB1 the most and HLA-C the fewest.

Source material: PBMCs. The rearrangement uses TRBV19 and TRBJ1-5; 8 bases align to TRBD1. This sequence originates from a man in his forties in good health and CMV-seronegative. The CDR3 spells CASIGEGQGYQPQHF. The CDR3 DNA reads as TGTGCCAGTATTGGAGAAGGACAGGGCTATCAGCCCCAGCATTTT.